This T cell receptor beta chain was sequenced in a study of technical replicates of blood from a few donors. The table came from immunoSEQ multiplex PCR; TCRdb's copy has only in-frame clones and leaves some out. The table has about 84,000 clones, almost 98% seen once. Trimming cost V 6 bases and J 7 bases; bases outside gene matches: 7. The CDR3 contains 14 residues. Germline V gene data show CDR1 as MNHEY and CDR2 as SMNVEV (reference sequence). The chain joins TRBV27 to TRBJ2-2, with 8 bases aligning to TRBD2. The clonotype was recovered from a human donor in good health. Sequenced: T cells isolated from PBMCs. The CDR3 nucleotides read TGTGCCAGCAGCAGACTAGCGTCTCTCGGGGAGCTGTTTTTT. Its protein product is CASSRLASLGELFF.